Listed below are T cell receptor beta chains from one sample, sequenced in a study of cytomegalovirus exposure and HLA in healthy donors. Sequencing was performed with immunoSEQ multiplex PCR; in TCRdb, only in-frame clones are kept and a portion is missing. The table lists 110,000 or so clones, under 80% of them singletons. The sequencing sample was made of PBMCs. The receptors here all came from a woman aged 45-60 years in good health and CMV-seropositive. CDR3s include the opening cysteine and the closing phenylalanine or tryptophan. A D gene is named only where the DNA matches it firmly. Clone size is not always given. Where it is, it says once, few, many or a class for expanded clones.

clone_size,j_call,d_call,v_call,cdr3_aa,cdr3_nt
few,TRBJ1-5,.,TRBV5-5,CASSLTVSNQPQHF,TGTGCCAGCAGCTTGACTGTTAGCAATCAGCCCCAGCATTTT
.,TRBJ2-1,TRBD1,TRBV7-2,CASSFDRANEQFF,TGTGCCAGCAGTTTCGACAGGGCCAATGAGCAGTTCTTC
.,TRBJ1-4,.,TRBV19,CASSISRGGEKLFF,TGTGCCAGTAGTATTAGCAGGGGTGGTGAAAAACTGTTTTTT
.,TRBJ2-7,.,TRBV11-2,CASSLGTDLYEQYF,TGTGCCAGCAGCTTAGGAACAGATTTATACGAGCAGTACTTC
.,TRBJ2-3,.,TRBV12-5,CASGGAGGTDTQYF,TGTGCTAGTGGGGGGGCGGGGGGCACAGATACGCAGTATTTT
.,TRBJ1-2,.,TRBV6-1,CASSEVGGYGYTF,TGTGCCAGCAGTGAAGTGGGAGGGTATGGCTACACCTTC
once,TRBJ2-1,TRBD1,TRBV5-4,CASSYPGQAYNEQFF,TGTGCCAGCAGCTACCCGGGACAGGCGTACAATGAGCAGTTCTTC
.,TRBJ2-3,.,TRBV6-5,CASSYLGGRSTDTQYF,TGTGCCAGCAGTTACCTGGGGGGGCGTTCAACAGATACGCAGTATTTT
.,TRBJ2-2,TRBD1,TRBV2,CASREYRGGTGELFF,TGTGCCAGCAGAGAATACAGGGGTGGCACCGGGGAGCTGTTTTTT
once,TRBJ1-2,.,TRBV4-2,CASSQFLGDTNYGYTF,TGTGCCAGCAGCCAGTTTCTCGGGGATACGAACTATGGCTACACCTTC
.,TRBJ2-5,.,TRBV30,CACRALGGETQYF,TGTGCCTGTCGAGCCCTAGGTGGAGAGACCCAGTACTTC
.,TRBJ2-1,TRBD2,TRBV6-4,CASRSAGEKNEQFF,TGTGCCAGCAGATCAGCGGGGGAAAAGAATGAGCAGTTCTTC
.,TRBJ2-3,TRBD2,TRBV7-7,CASSLSSGGGTDTQYF,TGTGCCAGCAGCTTATCTAGCGGGGGGGGCACAGATACGCAGTATTTT
.,TRBJ2-7,TRBD2,TRBV7-2,CASSSGLAGAVGFEQYF,TGTGCCAGCAGCTCGGGACTAGCGGGGGCTGTGGGGTTCGAGCAGTACTTC
once,TRBJ1-1,.,TRBV30,CAWSGLGGTNTEAFF,TGTGCCTGGAGTGGTCTCGGGGGAACTAACACTGAAGCTTTCTTT
once,TRBJ2-1,TRBD2,TRBV9,CASRRTSGGGEQFF,TGTGCCAGCAGGAGGACTAGCGGGGGGGGTGAGCAGTTCTTC
.,TRBJ2-5,.,TRBV7-2,CASSLVGIQETQYF,TGTGCCAGCAGCTTAGTGGGCATCCAAGAGACCCAGTACTTC
.,TRBJ1-1,TRBD1,TRBV5-1,CASSLARNLVETGGVIEAFF,TGCGCCAGCAGCTTGGCCCGAAACCTGGTCGAGACAGGGGGAGTTATTGAAGCTTTCTTT
few,TRBJ1-1,TRBD1,TRBV19,CASSPRQGEISMNTEAFF,TGTGCCAGTAGTCCTAGACAGGGGGAGATATCCATGAACACTGAAGCTTTCTTT
few,TRBJ1-2,TRBD1,TRBV4-1,CASSQPGGSSYGYTF,TGCGCCAGCAGCCAACCAGGGGGCTCGTCCTATGGCTACACCTTC
.,TRBJ2-7,.,TRBV5-4,CASSLWTETTYEQYF,TGTGCCAGCAGCCTGTGGACAGAAACGACTTACGAGCAGTACTTC
.,TRBJ1-1,TRBD1,TRBV7-3,CASSATGTVNTEAFF,TGTGCCAGCAGCGCAACCGGGACAGTGAACACTGAAGCTTTCTTT
.,TRBJ1-1,.,TRBV11-2,CASSLDQVNTEAFF,TGTGCCAGCAGCTTAGACCAGGTTAACACTGAAGCTTTCTTT
.,TRBJ2-1,.,TRBV7-8,CASSSGGVSYNEQFF,TGTGCCAGCAGCTCGGGTGGTGTTTCCTACAATGAGCAGTTCTTC
.,TRBJ1-2,TRBD1,TRBV9,CASSVAIIAAGGSGYTF,TGTGCCAGCAGCGTAGCTATAATTGCGGCAGGGGGCTCTGGCTACACCTTC
.,TRBJ2-7,TRBD1,TRBV5-1,CASSLRDRSYEQYF,TGCGCCAGCAGCCTCCGGGACAGGTCCTACGAGCAGTACTTC
few,TRBJ1-2,TRBD1,TRBV18,CASSLGTGVGYTF,TGTGCCAGCTCCCTTGGGACAGGGGTAGGCTACACCTTC
.,TRBJ1-6,TRBD1,TRBV11-2,CASSQRTGGASYSPLHF,TGTGCCAGCAGCCAGCGGACAGGGGGCGCTTCTTATTCACCCCTCCACTTT
.,TRBJ1-5,TRBD1,TRBV6-1,CASRQGISNQPQHF,TGTGCCAGCAGACAGGGGATTAGCAATCAGCCCCAGCATTTT
.,TRBJ1-2,TRBD1,TRBV7-9,CASSFSGTVYGYTF,TGTGCCAGCAGCTTTTCCGGGACAGTCTATGGCTACACCTTC
.,TRBJ2-7,.,TRBV7-2,CASSLGGTPSPQYF,TGTGCCAGCAGCTTAGGTGGGACACCTTCCCCACAGTACTTC
.,TRBJ2-7,TRBD2,TRBV10-3,CAISDLRAGERYEQYF,TGTGCCATCAGTGACCTTCGAGCGGGAGAAAGGTACGAGCAGTACTTC
few,TRBJ2-1,.,TRBV28,CASRSGYNEQFF,TGTGCCAGCAGGTCGGGTTACAATGAGCAGTTCTTC
.,TRBJ2-3,.,TRBV13,CASSTLADTQYF,TGTGCCAGCAGCACGCTAGCAGATACGCAGTATTTT
.,TRBJ1-1,.,TRBV7-2,CASSLRPLGHFGTFF,TGTGCCAGCAGCTTACGACCCCTGGGGCACTTCGGTACTTTCTTT
.,TRBJ1-3,.,TRBV7-9,CAIPGQDTINSGNTIYF,TGTGCCATCCCGGGACAAGACACTATAAACTCTGGAAACACCATATATTTT
.,TRBJ1-1,TRBD1,TRBV13,CASSLGGGRTEAFF,TGTGCCAGCAGCTTAGGAGGGGGCAGGACTGAAGCTTTCTTT
.,TRBJ1-2,TRBD1,TRBV30,CAWWYGQGYGYTF,TGTGCCTGGTGGTATGGACAGGGTTATGGCTACACCTTC
.,TRBJ1-2,TRBD1,TRBV19,CASSIVGQGATNGYTF,TGTGCCAGTAGTATAGTTGGACAGGGGGCGACTAATGGCTACACCTTC
.,TRBJ2-5,TRBD1,TRBV18,CASSPLLGQGPETQYF,TGTGCCAGCTCACCACTGTTGGGACAGGGACCAGAGACCCAGTACTTC
once,TRBJ2-3,.,TRBV11-2,CASSLGVAADTQYF,TGTGCCAGCAGCTTGGGAGTAGCGGCAGATACGCAGTATTTT
.,TRBJ1-5,TRBD1,TRBV5-5,CASRPGGVSNQPQHF,TGTGCCAGCAGGCCAGGGGGCGTAAGCAATCAGCCCCAGCATTTT
.,TRBJ1-5,TRBD1,TRBV19,CASSTTGGNQPQHF,TGTGCCAGTAGTACAACAGGGGGCAATCAGCCCCAGCATTTT
.,TRBJ2-5,.,TRBV27,CASSLSGTWAQYF,TGTGCCAGCAGTTTATCCGGGACATGGGCCCAGTACTTC
.,TRBJ1-1,TRBD1,TRBV6-6,CASSYLGQGGEAFF,TGTGCCAGCAGTTATCTCGGACAGGGCGGTGAAGCTTTCTTT
.,TRBJ1-2,TRBD1,TRBV28,CASSLQTGGRGYTF,TGTGCCAGCAGTTTGCAGACAGGGGGCCGAGGCTACACCTTC
.,TRBJ2-5,.,TRBV5-1,CASSLAGRQETQYF,TGCGCCAGCAGCCTCGCCGGTCGTCAAGAGACCCAGTACTTC
few,TRBJ2-6,TRBD1,TRBV6-1,CATGQGATGANVLTF,TGTGCCACCGGACAGGGGGCTACTGGGGCCAACGTCCTGACTTTC
once,TRBJ1-2,TRBD1,TRBV27,CASRGQGYGYTF,TGTGCCAGCCGCGGACAGGGGTATGGCTACACCTTC
.,TRBJ2-1,TRBD2,TRBV7-3,CASSAGTTNGNEQFF,TGTGCCAGCAGCGCCGGGACTACGAATGGGAATGAGCAGTTCTTC
.,TRBJ2-1,TRBD1,TRBV18,CASSQTGSGEQFF,TGTGCCAGCTCACAGACAGGGTCGGGTGAGCAGTTCTTC
few,TRBJ1-1,.,TRBV5-6,CASSLGATNTEAFF,TGTGCCAGCAGCTTGGGGGCGACAAACACTGAAGCTTTCTTT